These 2 T cell receptor beta chains originate from one sample sequenced in a study of OX40 agonist ivuxolimab in advanced cancers. The protocol was immunoSEQ multiplex PCR, while the TCRdb copy is restricted to in-frame clones and leaves out a portion. Among 60,000 to 75,000 clones listed, roughly 87% were seen once. The material sequenced was CD4+ or CD8+ T cells sorted from blood, taken in a trial of the OX40 agonist ivuxolimab. The receptors originated from an adult with an advanced solid tumor such as melanoma, head and neck, liver or kidney cancer.

V is TRBV4-3 and J is TRBJ1-1; D is undetermined. The CDR3 consists of 13 residues. Germline CDR1 and CDR2: LGHNA and YSLEER. Trimming removed 0 bases from V and 3 bases from J, with 5 bases in between. Here the CDR3 DNA reads TGCGCCAGCAGCCAAGATATAGACACTGAAGCTTTCTTT. It codes for CASSQDIDTEAFF.

J is TRBJ1-5 and V is TRBV2, with D perhaps matching TRBD1 (5 bases). Looked up from germline, CDR1 is SNHLY and CDR2 is FYNNEI. The CDR3 contains 15 residues. Trimming left V 7 bases short and J 3 bases short, with 16 bases between. CDR3 coding DNA: TGTGCCAGCAAACGAAGAGGGGAATTCAATCAGCCCCAGCATTTT. Amino acids: CASKRRGEFNQPQHF.